The 26 T cell receptor delta chains listed next were all sequenced from one sample in a study of γδ T cells in repeated Plasmodium falciparum infection. TCRdb re-called the multiplex PCR reads through CATT. This table has around 46,000 delta-chain clones, about 1.6% appearing once. Gammadelta T cells were flow-sorted from PBMC into Vgamma9/Vdelta2+ and Vdelta2-negative populations for bulk analysis. The sample was gamma-delta T cells from blood. Source of these receptors: a pool of human donors (malaria-infected and uninfected, not separated).

This clone was found a few times. For this DNA, TCRdb reports the protein of a much larger clone, which diverges at residue 7, most likely from a read error; the protein presented here is translated directly from the DNA. The V and J genes are TRDV1 and TRDJ1; TRDD3 might be the D (6 bases). Since TCRdb gives no J gene, matching the DNA to germline was used here to assign it. Germline V lookup: CDR1 TSWWSYY, CDR2 QGS. The V end was cut by 5 bases, the J end by 4 bases, with 17 bases between. The CDR3 runs 15 residues. CDR3 sequence reads: CALGPYRGTGDKLIF. The CDR3 region has the DNA TGTGCTCTTGGGCCGTACCGGGGGACCGGCGATAAACTCATCTTT.

This clone has only a few counts. TCRdb attributes to this sequence the protein of a much larger clone, which differs from the DNA translation at residue 20; a read error is likely, and the protein displayed is translated from the DNA. This chain connects TRDV1 to TRDJ1; 13 bases are a match to TRDD3. The J gene was not available in TCRdb and was assigned here by matching the DNA to germline segments. The germline V gene has CDR1 TSWWSYY and CDR2 QGS. The length of the CDR3 is 26 residues. V was clipped by 2 bases and J by 1 base; unmatched bases: 31. The CDR3 sequence: CALGESDFLIPPNWGIRGPSTDKLIF. For the CDR3, the DNA is TGTGCTCTTGGGGAATCAGACTTCCTCATCCCTCCGAACTGGGGGATACGCGGCCCATCCACCGATAAACTCATCTTT.

As for this clone: It differs at one base from a far larger clone, so likely a read error. The sample holds other DNA sequences that translate to the same CDR3. This chain joins TRDV1 and TRDJ1, with 8 bases that match TRDD2. The J gene comes from matching the DNA to germline here; TCRdb lacks it. The germline gives CDR1 TSWWSYY, CDR2 QGS. The V gene end was trimmed by 7 bases and the J gene end by 0 bases; junction bases not matched to a gene: 19. This CDR3 is built from 19 residues. The CDR3 nucleotides read TGTGCTCTTGCCGTCGGGCTTCCTACTCCCCTACCCTACACCGATAAACTCATCTTT. This translates into CALAVGLPTPLPYTDKLIF.

This clone has more than one count but fewer than ten. A far larger clone differs by one base, so this is likely a read error. The same CDR3 is also encoded by other DNA sequences in this sample. The rearrangement uses TRDV1 and TRDJ1; 9 bases map to TRDD3. No J gene is reported in TCRdb; it was inferred here by comparing the DNA with germline. The J segment lost 0 bases and the V segment lost 5 bases, leaving 25 bases of the junction unmatched. The germline gives CDR1 TSWWSYY, CDR2 QGS. The CDR3 loop spans 22 amino acids. CDR3 in DNA: TGTGCTCTTGGGCCCCTGGAATTCCTTCGATCCATACTGGGGGACTACACCGATAAACTCATCTTT. It translates to CALGPLEFLRSILGDYTDKLIF.

This clone was detected only a few times. TCRdb's entry gives the protein of a much larger clone, which mismatches this DNA's translation at residue 9, likely from a read error; the protein reported here is translated from the DNA. Other DNA sequences in the same sample also yield this CDR3. V gene TRDV3 combines with J gene TRDJ1, with 8 bases lining up with TRDD3. With 3 bases clipped from V and 4 bases from J, the junction kept 19 bases outside the gene matches. CDR1 and CDR2 (germline): TVYSNPD, GDNSRS (reference sequence). This CDR3 has 17 residues. The CDR3 here is CAFARLRYRGIFDKLIF. The DNA of the CDR3 is TGTGCCTTCGCGCGCTTAAGGTACCGGGGGATATTCGATAAACTCATCTTT.

Remarks on this clone: The translation of this DNA and the TCRdb protein of a much larger clone differ at residue 3, probably owing to a read error; the protein shown here is translated from the DNA. The gene calls are TRDV1 and TRDJ1; 8 bases match TRDD3. Trimming removed 11 bases from V and 0 bases from J; junction bases left unmatched: 29. The germline V gene has CDR1 TSWWSYY and CDR2 QGS. This CDR3 contains 21 residues. The CDR3 here is CAFVVTITGGLQHTYTDKLIF. The CDR3 coding sequence is TGTGCTTTTGTGGTTACCATTACTGGGGGGCTCCAGCACACGTACACCGATAAACTCATCTTT.

A note on this clone: TCRdb attributes to this sequence the protein of a much larger clone, which differs from the DNA translation at residues 4 and 13; a read error is likely, and the protein displayed is translated from the DNA. The V and J genes are TRDV1 and TRDJ1; 8 bases are shared with TRDD3. The CDR3 runs to 18 residues. Per germline, CDR1 TSWWSYY and CDR2 QGS. The CDR3 DNA sequence: TGTGCTCTTTGGGAACTAAAATGGGGGATGTCCGACGCCGATAAACTCATCTTT. Its protein is CALWELKWGMSDADKLIF.

Concerning this clone itself: TCRdb attributes to this sequence the protein of a much larger clone, which differs from the DNA translation at residue 10; a read error is likely, and the protein displayed is translated from the DNA. V is TRDV1 and J is TRDJ1; D perhaps matches TRDD3 (6 bases). Deletions cut 2 bases from V and 1 base from J, with 38 bases between. The germline V gene encodes CDR1 TSWWSYY and CDR2 QGS. The CDR3 loop spans 24 amino acids. CDR3 DNA sequence: TGTGCTCTTGGGGAAGGGAGAGGTTTGTGTCTCTCTCCCGGGGGAAAAACCGGCACCGATAAACTCATCTTT. Amino acid sequence: CALGEGRGLCLSPGGKTGTDKLIF.

A few counts support this clone. A far larger clone is one base from this, pointing to a likely read error. This same CDR3 is encoded by further DNA sequences in the sample. V usage is TRDV1 and J usage is TRDJ3, with 11 bases lining up with TRDD3. CDR1 is TSWWSYY, CDR2 QGS, per germline. This CDR3 region has 24 residues. J gave up 0 bases and V 4 bases, and 20 bases lay outside the gene matches. CDR3 nucleotide sequence: TGTGCTCTTGGGGCCCCTGCTTCCCCCTGGGGGATACCACCGAGCTCCTGGGACACCCGACAGATGTTTTTC. Its translation is CALGAPASPWGIPPSSWDTRQMFF.

With respect to this clone: The amino acid sequence in TCRdb belongs to a much larger clone and departs from this DNA's translation at residue 13, likely a sequencing read error; the sequence shown is translated from the DNA. The rearrangement links TRDV2 to TRDJ1; no reliable D call. The J gene is not listed in TCRdb, so it was assigned here from a DNA match to germline. The germline V gene encodes CDR1 GEAIGNYY and CDR2 EKD. The CDR3 runs to 16 residues. This CDR3 reads CACDTEEEEGTDELIF. The CDR3 DNA reads TGTGCCTGTGACACCGAGGAAGAAGAGGGCACCGATGAACTCATCTTT.

As for this clone: The TCRdb record carries a much larger clone's protein, which differs from this DNA's translation at residue 22; a read error is the likely cause, and the protein listed here is the DNA translation. This chain connects TRDV1 to TRDJ1, with 12 bases fitting TRDD3. Germline-derived CDR1 and CDR2 are TSWWSYY and QGS. This CDR3 region has 24 residues. The CDR3 DNA sequence: TGTGCTCTTGGGGCTACCCAATTCCTACCGGTCCTTTATACTGGGGGATACCTCGCCGATAAACCCATCTTT. This codes for CALGATQFLPVLYTGGYLADKPIF.

This clone was picked up many times. The chain carries TRDV1 and TRDJ1, with 7 bases fitting TRDD3. V lost 2 bases to trimming and J lost 0 bases; unmatched junction nucleotides: 21. There are 21 residues in the CDR3. In germline, CDR1 is TSWWSYY, CDR2 QGS. CDR3 coding DNA: TGTGCTCTTGGGGAAGTTCAGCTGATCCTCAGGTGGATACGCGACACCGATAAACTCATCTTT. Protein sequence: CALGEVQLILRWIRDTDKLIF.

In the case of this clone: The translation of this DNA and the TCRdb protein of a much larger clone differ at residue 17, probably owing to a read error; the protein shown here is translated from the DNA. This chain uses TRDV1 with TRDJ1; 9 bases are shared with TRDD3. Germline V gene lookup returns CDR1 TSWWSYY and CDR2 QGS. This CDR3 is 21 amino acids long. The CDR3 nucleotides are TGTGCTCTTGGGGAACTCGTAGTTTCGGGGGATACCTGCTGGGACACCAATAAACTCATCTTT. Translated: CALGELVVSGDTCWDTNKLIF.

As regards this clone: The TCRdb protein comes from a much larger clone and disagrees with this DNA's translation at residue 6, likely due to a read error; the protein given here is derived from the DNA. The V call is TRDV1, the J call TRDJ1; D possibly corresponds to TRDD2 (5 bases). Here the J gene was assigned by germline matching of the DNA, as TCRdb has none. CDR1 and CDR2 (germline): TSWWSYY, QGS. This CDR3 has 16 residues. Trimming removed 3 bases at V and 0 bases at J, with 14 bases between. The CDR3 loop is CALGDSGILYTDKLIF. CDR3 DNA sequence: TGTGCTCTTGGGGATTCCGGCATCCTATACACCGATAAACTCATCTTT.

In the case of this clone: TCRdb lists the protein of a much larger clone for this DNA, which differs at residue 4, so this is likely a read error; the protein given here is translated from the DNA itself. The chain joins TRDV2 to TRDJ1; 11 nucleotides agree with TRDD3. The CDR3 has 22 residues. J gave up 2 bases and V 6 bases, and 28 bases lay outside the gene matches. The germline V gene has CDR1 GEAIGNYY and CDR2 EKD. The DNA of the CDR3 is TGTGCCTGTTGTCATCCTACGTCTTCTAGGTCTACTGGGGGATATTTTACCGATAAACTCATCTTT. Encoded protein: CACCHPTSSRSTGGYFTDKLIF.

This clone occurred a few times. This DNA's translation and the protein TCRdb lists, from a much larger clone, do not match at residue 8, likely due to a read error; the protein shown is translated from the DNA. This chain connects TRDV1 to TRDJ1; D gene uncertain. TCRdb carries no J gene annotation; the J gene was assigned here by matching the DNA with germline. The length of the CDR3 is 11 residues. Germline values: CDR1 TSWWSYY, CDR2 QGS. The DNA for the CDR3 is TGTGCTCTTGCTAGTCTCGATGAACTCATCTTT. Amino acid sequence: CALASLDELIF.

This clone was observed a handful of times. This DNA translates differently at residue 12 from the TCRdb protein, which is that of a much larger clone; a read error is likely, and the protein shown is the DNA's own translation. The chain couples TRDV1 to TRDJ1, with 8 nucleotides matching TRDD3. As TCRdb names no J gene, one was assigned here on the basis of a DNA match to germline. With V trimmed by 6 bases and J by 3 bases, 24 bases remained unmatched. The V gene's germline CDR1 is TSWWSYY and CDR2 QGS. This CDR3 has 20 residues. The DNA of the CDR3 is TGTGCTCTTGGATCCCTCCTACGGGTACTGGGGGCCCCTGAGGCCGATAAACTCATCTTT. Translating gives CALGSLLRVLGAPEADKLIF.

This clone was observed many times. A read error is possible here, since a much larger clone lies one base away. The chain couples TRDV1 to TRDJ1, with TRDD3 matching 13 bases. Since TCRdb gives no J gene, matching the DNA to germline was used here to assign it. The V segment lost 2 bases and the J segment 3 bases; nucleotides outside the gene matches: 33. CDR1 and CDR2 (germline): TSWWSYY, QGS. The CDR3 spans 26 residues. This CDR3 reads CALGEKSFLRVLTGGYAVKFADKLIF. CDR3 nucleotide sequence: TGTGCTCTTGGGGAAAAATCGTTCCTAAGGGTTTTAACTGGGGGATACGCCGTGAAGTTCGCCGATAAACTCATCTTT.

In this sample, this clone turned up a few times. A far larger clone is one base from this, pointing to a likely read error. Other DNA sequences within the sample encode an identical CDR3. The J gene is uncalled and the V gene is TRDV2; whether TRDD3, the table's D call, matches the DNA was not checked. The CDR3 contains 19 residues. Per the germline V gene, CDR1 is GEAIGNYY and CDR2 is EKD. CDR3 nucleotide sequence: TGTGCCTGTGACACCGTTTCATCGTACTGGGGCCCAAGGGGCGATAAACTCATCTTC. Protein: CACDTVSSYWGPRGDKLIF.

On this clone itself: TCRdb assigns this DNA the protein of a much larger clone, which departs from its translation at residue 18; this likely reflects a read error, and the protein shown comes from translating the DNA. The chain uses TRDV1 and TRDJ1, with 9 bases identical to TRDD2. The J gene was missing in TCRdb and was found by matching the end of the DNA to germline. The trim removed 1 base at V and 1 base at J, leaving 28 bases unmatched. The CDR3 consists of 24 residues. The germline V gene has CDR1 TSWWSYY and CDR2 QGS. The DNA for the CDR3 is TGTGCTCTTGGGGAACCATGGCCTTCCTTCCTACGACCCTCTGGGGGCCCGTGCACCGATAAACTCATCTTT. Amino acids: CALGEPWPSFLRPSGGPCTDKLIF.

This clone was recorded at least ten times. The same CDR3 also results from other DNA sequences found in this sample. The chain links TRDV1 to TRDJ3; 11 bases match TRDD3. V lost 4 bases and J lost 0; bases outside the gene matches: 20. The CDR3 is made up of 24 amino acids. Per germline, CDR1 TSWWSYY and CDR2 QGS. The CDR3 nucleotides read TGTGCTCTTGGGGCCCCTGCTTCCCCCTGGGGGATACCACCAAGCTCCTGGGACACCCGACAGATGTTTTTC. This sequence encodes CALGAPASPWGIPPSSWDTRQMFF.

This clone was recorded many times. This rearrangement joins TRDV1 to TRDJ1; 11 nucleotides agree with TRDD3. This CDR3 comprises 24 residues. Trimming cost V 4 bases and J 3 bases; bases outside gene matches: 31. The germline V gene has CDR1 TSWWSYY and CDR2 QGS. Here the CDR3 DNA reads TGTGCTCTTGGGGTTTGTTCCTACGCTACGAGAAACTGGGGGATAACAGGATTCGCCGATAAACTCATCTTT. This translates into CALGVCSYATRNWGITGFADKLIF.

Worth noting for this clone: This likely came from a read error, as a far larger clone is one base away. The sample holds other DNA sequences that translate to the same CDR3. The V gene is TRDV1; the J gene was not called; TRDD3 is taken as the D call from the table, unchecked against the DNA. Germline V lookup: CDR1 TSWWSYY, CDR2 QGS. The length of the CDR3 is 24 residues. CDR3 sequence: CALGELAGSFLRMGDLSYTDKLIF. CDR3 sequence (DNA): TGTGCTCTTGGGGAACTAGCCGGGTCCTTCCTAAGAATGGGGGATCTTTCGTACACCGATAAGCTCATCTTT.

This clone was seen repeatedly, ten times or more. Given a far larger clone just one base away, this is likely a sequencing read error. The sample holds other DNA sequences that translate to the same CDR3. The J gene went uncalled, whereas the V gene is TRDV2; the D call in the table, TRDD3, was not verified against the DNA. The CDR3 loop spans 17 amino acids. Per the germline V gene, CDR1 is GEAIGNYY and CDR2 is EKD. This CDR3 is CACDTVLGTNLTAQLFF. The CDR3 DNA sequence: TGTGCCTGTGACACCGTACTGGGAACGAACCTGACAGCACAGCTCTTCTTT.

This clone was observed at least ten times. V gene TRDV1 combines with J gene TRDJ1, with unresolved D. Looked up from germline, CDR1 is TSWWSYY and CDR2 is QGS. Deletions cut 1 base from V and 1 base from J, with 16 bases between. CDR3 size: 17 residues. Here the CDR3 DNA reads TGTGCTCTTGGGGAACGTACGTCAGGGTTCCCCACCGATAAACTCATCTTT. Translation gives CALGERTSGFPTDKLIF.

As for this clone: The TCRdb record carries a much larger clone's protein, which differs from this DNA's translation at residue 14; a read error is the likely cause, and the protein listed here is the DNA translation. This chain uses TRDV1 with TRDJ1; TRDD3 agrees at 13 bases. The J gene comes from matching the DNA to germline here; TCRdb lacks it. Germline lookup yields CDR1 TSWWSYY and CDR2 QGS. The CDR3 length is 18 residues. The trim removed 1 base at V and 7 bases at J, leaving 12 bases unmatched. The CDR3 here is CALGERYNWGIRSGKLIF. CDR3 bases: TGTGCTCTTGGGGAACGCTACAACTGGGGGATACGATCCGGTAAACTCATCTTT.